This T cell receptor (beta chain) was identified during a study of blood T cell repertoires in COVID-19. Whole-study context: The origin of the acute and convalescent COVID-19 samples was the United States, Italy and Spain. The cDNA or gDNA used as material had been derived from T cells, B-cell-depleted T cells, or PBMCs.

Authors' methods: How many nucleated cells were present was estimated from reference gene primer amplification. Data came from immunoSEQ multiplex PCR; TCRdb stores just in-frame clones and leaves some out. V, J and clone size reflect that table, while D and trimming were determined from the DNA. In the table there are roughly 130,000 clones, less than 85% of which are singletons. Trimming stripped 4 bases from V and 1 base from J, with 15 bases between. The CDR3 spans 17 residues. Germline V gives CDR1 KGHDR, CDR2 SFDVKD. This clone was counted a single time. This clonotype was sampled from a woman in her fifties or sixties with acute or convalescent COVID-19. The rearrangement joins TRBV24-1 to TRBJ2-2; D is perhaps TRBD2 (5 bases). Specimen: peripheral blood. CDR3 in amino acids: CATSESSHEGNTGELFF. The CDR3 region has the DNA TGTGCCACCAGTGAATCTTCACATGAGGGGAACACCGGGGAGCTGTTTTTT.